This TCR beta chain originates from a study of blood T cell repertoires in COVID-19. Study context: Samples came from the United States, Italy and Spain, spanning acute and convalescent COVID-19.

This clone was detected only once. Germline CDR1 KGHSH, CDR2 LQKENI. V was clipped by 8 bases and J by 4 bases, with 23 bases between them. The length of the CDR3 is 16 residues. Sequencing was performed with immunoSEQ multiplex PCR; in TCRdb, only in-frame clones are kept and a portion is missing. The sample shows around 400,000 clones, over 80% of them seen only once. The sequencing input was PBMCs or T cells enriched from blood (not recorded which). The source is a woman in her fifties or sixties who had recovered from COVID-19. This chain links TRBV18 with TRBJ1-1, with D maybe TRBD1 (5 bases). This CDR3 is CASQAVGQGVGTEAFF. The DNA for the CDR3 is TGTGCCAGCCAGGCAGTCGGTCAGGGCGTCGGCACTGAAGCTTTCTTT.